These T cell receptor beta chains were read from a single sample in a study of shared clonotypes between healthy human individuals. Profiled with immunoSEQ multiplex PCR; TCRdb holds only in-frame clones, not every one. The sample contains about 320,000 clones, around 87% of which appear only once. Sequencing was performed on memory CD8+ T cells sorted from blood. These receptor sequences come from a man in his late teens or twenties in good health. CDR3s include the opening cysteine and the closing phenylalanine or tryptophan. D genes are given only for firm matches. A clone size is listed for some rows: how often the clone was seen (once, few, many), or a class if it is expanded.

TRBD1,.,TRBV13,TRBJ1-2,14,CASSLTGTNYGYTF,TGTGCCAGCAGCTTGACAGGGACTAACTATGGCTACACCTTC
.,.,TRBV27,TRBJ1-3,13,CASSSIMGNTIYF,TGTGCCAGCAGTTCCATAATGGGAAACACCATATATTTT
TRBD1,.,TRBV28,TRBJ2-7,14,CASKDRGLFYEQYF,TGTGCCAGCAAGGACAGGGGGCTTTTCTACGAGCAGTACTTC
TRBD1,.,TRBV29-1,TRBJ2-2,13,CSVTGGNTGELFF,TGCAGCGTTACAGGGGGGAACACCGGGGAGCTGTTTTTT
TRBD2,.,TRBV7-9,TRBJ2-1,15,CASSPGAGGYNEQFF,TGTGCCAGCAGCCCCGGAGCGGGAGGATACAATGAGCAGTTCTTC
TRBD2,.,TRBV6-1,TRBJ2-5,16,CASSVSRLAGFETQYF,TGTGCCAGCAGTGTGTCCCGACTAGCGGGGTTTGAGACCCAGTACTTC
.,few,TRBV30,TRBJ2-1,14,CAWSVVAGRNEQFF,TGTGCCTGGAGTGTAGTGGCGGGGAGGAATGAGCAGTTCTTC
.,.,TRBV9,TRBJ1-2,13,CASGRQALSGYTF,TGTGCCAGCGGGCGGCAGGCCTTATCTGGCTACACCTTC
TRBD2,.,TRBV6-5,TRBJ2-7,15,CASSPTSGRGYEQYF,TGTGCCAGCAGCCCTACTAGCGGGAGAGGGTACGAGCAGTACTTC
TRBD1,.,TRBV2,TRBJ1-1,15,CASTDRGLQGTEAFF,TGTGCCAGCACGGACAGGGGGCTTCAGGGAACTGAAGCTTTCTTT
.,.,TRBV5-1,TRBJ1-6,13,CASSLAAASPLHF,TGCGCCAGCAGCTTGGCCGCGGCTTCACCCCTCCACTTT
.,.,TRBV7-6,TRBJ2-1,15,CASSLGRRIYNEQFF,TGTGCCAGCAGCTTGGGACGTCGGATCTACAATGAGCAGTTCTTC
.,.,TRBV15,TRBJ1-2,15,CATSRDLGVGYGYTF,TGTGCCACCAGCAGAGATTTAGGGGTAGGGTATGGCTACACCTTC
.,.,TRBV28,TRBJ1-5,14,CASSLRNSNQPQHF,TGTGCCAGCAGTTTACGAAATAGCAATCAGCCCCAGCATTTT
.,.,TRBV15,TRBJ2-1,13,CATDESPGQEQFF,TGTGCCACCGACGAGTCCCCCGGCCAGGAGCAGTTCTTC
TRBD1,.,TRBV4-1,TRBJ2-5,16,CASSQVGTGPQETQYF,TGCGCCAGCAGCCAAGTCGGGACAGGGCCCCAAGAGACCCAGTACTTC
.,.,TRBV10-2,TRBJ2-7,11,CASSGGYEQYF,TGCGCCAGCAGCGGGGGCTACGAGCAGTACTTC
TRBD1,.,TRBV10-3,TRBJ2-2,17,CAISEIRIIQGSGELFF,TGTGCCATCAGTGAAATTCGAATTATACAGGGGTCCGGGGAGCTGTTTTTT
TRBD1,.,TRBV4-1,TRBJ2-7,14,CASSHRQGVYEQYF,TGCGCCAGCAGCCATCGACAGGGGGTCTACGAGCAGTACTTC
TRBD1,.,TRBV7-2,TRBJ1-2,13,CASSFEDRAGYTF,TGTGCCAGCAGCTTCGAGGACAGGGCTGGCTACACCTTC
TRBD2,.,TRBV2,TRBJ2-7,17,CASSEVGRGLTSYEQYF,TGTGCCAGCAGTGAAGTCGGGCGGGGGTTAACGTCCTACGAGCAGTACTTC
.,.,TRBV5-4,TRBJ1-1,14,CASSLGGVNTEAFF,TGTGCCAGCAGCTTGGGGGGTGTGAACACTGAAGCTTTCTTT
TRBD2,few,TRBV28,TRBJ2-7,16,CASSFGGGTSSYEQYF,TGTGCCAGCAGTTTTGGGGGAGGGACTAGCTCCTACGAGCAGTACTTC
.,few,TRBV2,TRBJ2-4,16,CASSEGGARDRSIQYF,TGTGCCAGCAGTGAAGGGGGGGCGCGGGATCGCTCCATACAGTACTTC
TRBD1,.,TRBV4-2,TRBJ1-2,16,CASSQDEDRGVFGYTF,TGTGCCAGCAGCCAAGATGAGGACAGGGGGGTTTTTGGCTACACCTTC
.,.,TRBV6-5,TRBJ2-2,15,CASSYNPQATGELFF,TGTGCCAGCAGTTACAACCCGCAGGCGACCGGGGAGCTGTTTTTT
TRBD1,.,TRBV6-5,TRBJ1-4,15,CASSYQGEYDEKLFF,TGTGCCAGCAGTTACCAGGGGGAGTACGATGAAAAACTGTTTTTT
TRBD2,.,TRBV2,TRBJ2-1,14,CASSYLTGGNEQFF,TGTGCCAGCAGTTACCTAACCGGGGGGAATGAGCAGTTCTTC
TRBD2,.,TRBV4-3,TRBJ2-2,20,CASSLLWTSGSRKDTGELFF,TGCGCCAGCAGCCTACTTTGGACTAGCGGGAGTCGAAAGGACACCGGGGAGCTGTTTTTT